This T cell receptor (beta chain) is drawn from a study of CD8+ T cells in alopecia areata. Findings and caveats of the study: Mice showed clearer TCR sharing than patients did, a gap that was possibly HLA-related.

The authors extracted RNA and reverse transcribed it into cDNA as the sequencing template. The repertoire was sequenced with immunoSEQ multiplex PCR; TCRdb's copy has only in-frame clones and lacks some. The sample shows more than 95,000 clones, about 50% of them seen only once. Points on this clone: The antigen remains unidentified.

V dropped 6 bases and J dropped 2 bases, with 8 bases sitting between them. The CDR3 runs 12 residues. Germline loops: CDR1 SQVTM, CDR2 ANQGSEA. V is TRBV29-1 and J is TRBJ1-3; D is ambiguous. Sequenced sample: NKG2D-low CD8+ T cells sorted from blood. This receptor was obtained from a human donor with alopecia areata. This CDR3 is CSVSQPGNTIYF. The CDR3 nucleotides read TGCAGCGTGTCCCAACCTGGAAACACCATATATTTT.